This T cell receptor beta chain stems from a study of technical replicates of blood from several donors. This CDR3 is 12 amino acids long. The germline V gene encodes CDR1 SNHLY and CDR2 FYNNEI. With V trimmed by 10 bases and J by 4 bases, 5 bases remained unmatched. The method was immunoSEQ multiplex PCR; TCRdb's version includes in-frame clones alone and lacks a portion of them. The sample carries about 100,000 clones, 85% to 95% recorded once. This TCR came from a human donor in good health. Sequencing used T cells isolated from PBMCs. The chain employs TRBV2 and TRBJ1-1; TRBD1 matches at 8 bases. The CDR3 DNA sequence: TGTGCCACCCAGGGGGCGGTCACTGAAGCTTTCTTT. Its translation is CATQGAVTEAFF.